Listed below are T cell receptor beta chains from one sample, sequenced in a study of blood T cell repertoires in COVID-19. TCRdb's copy holds only in-frame clones and misses some; the assay was immunoSEQ multiplex PCR. The sample has a few hundred thousand clones, roughly 90% seen once; the top ten hold under 4.5%. The specimen sequenced was peripheral blood. Receptors were obtained from a woman between 50 and 59 years old with active or convalescent COVID-19. The CDR3 runs from the conserved cysteine through the conserved F or W. Fields, in order: J gene, V gene, clone size, D gene, CDR3 protein, CDR3 DNA. A D gene is named only where the DNA matches it firmly. Size is stated for part of the rows, as once, few or many counts, or as a class when the clone is expanded.

TRBJ2-5 | TRBV27 | NA | TRBD1 | CASSFFSIGTGSPIQETQYF | TGTGCCAGCAGTTTTTTCTCCATCGGGACAGGGTCCCCTATCCAAGAGACCCAGTACTTC
TRBJ1-5 | TRBV18 | NA | NA | CASSPVPAGPQHF | TGTGCCAGCTCACCGGTCCCTGCGGGGCCCCAGCATTTT
TRBJ1-4 | TRBV14 | NA | NA | CASSQEAALGGLFF | TGTGCCAGCAGCCAAGAGGCTGCCTTGGGGGGGCTGTTTTTT
TRBJ2-2 | TRBV11-3 | NA | NA | CASSARNANTGELFF | TGTGCCAGCAGCGCGCGGAACGCGAACACCGGGGAGCTGTTTTTT
TRBJ2-1 | TRBV11-1 | NA | TRBD1 | CASSSPGQGAYNEQFF | TGTGCCAGCAGCTCCCCGGGACAGGGGGCCTACAATGAGCAGTTCTTC
TRBJ2-7 | TRBV12-3/TRBV12-4 | NA | NA | CASSLSVVQYF | TGTGCCAGCAGTCTATCGGTGGTGCAGTACTTC
TRBJ2-1 | TRBV4-3 | NA | NA | CASSQDFRGSSIWEQFF | TGCGCCAGCAGCCAAGATTTCCGAGGGTCCTCGATTTGGGAGCAGTTCTTC
TRBJ2-3 | TRBV14 | NA | TRBD2 | CASSGLAGMNTQYF | TGTGCCAGCAGTGGACTAGCGGGGATGAATACGCAGTATTTT
TRBJ2-2 | TRBV10-3 | NA | NA | CAISDIGTSFGGELFF | TGTGCCATCAGTGACATTGGGACATCATTCGGGGGGGAGCTGTTTTTT
TRBJ1-3 | TRBV15 | NA | NA | CATSRDQGTGNTIYF | TGTGCCACCAGCAGAGATCAGGGTACTGGAAACACCATATATTTT
TRBJ1-3 | TRBV4-3 | NA | NA | CASSQDRTGNTIYF | TGCGCCAGCAGCCAAGACAGGACTGGAAACACCATATATTTT
TRBJ2-1 | TRBV25-1 | NA | TRBD2 | CASSGGLAPYNEQFF | TGTGCCAGCAGTGGGGGACTAGCGCCCTACAATGAGCAGTTCTTC
TRBJ2-2 | TRBV19 | NA | NA | CAVGGNTGELFF | TGTGCCGTGGGAGGTAACACCGGGGAGCTGTTTTTT
TRBJ2-7 | TRBV7-2 | NA | NA | CASSLLSGGTARVYEQYF | TGTGCCAGCAGCTTATTGTCAGGCGGGACCGCCAGGGTCTACGAGCAGTACTTC
TRBJ1-2 | TRBV12-5 | once | TRBD1 | CASGPGTRTGDSANYGYTF | TGTGCTAGTGGCCCGGGCACCAGGACAGGTGATTCGGCTAACTATGGCTACACCTTC
TRBJ2-1 | TRBV5-1 | NA | TRBD2 | CASSLAFGTTDEQFF | TGCGCCAGCAGCTTGGCCTTCGGGACTACCGATGAGCAGTTCTTC
TRBJ1-1 | TRBV3-1/TRBV3-2 | NA | NA | CASSLGGTGQQEAFF | TGTGCCAGCAGCCTGGGGGGTACGGGGCAGCAAGAAGCTTTCTTT
TRBJ1-1 | TRBV15 | NA | TRBD1 | CATSREGTGGLRTEAFF | TGTGCCACCAGCAGAGAAGGGACAGGGGGCTTACGGACTGAAGCTTTCTTT
TRBJ2-5 | TRBV11-2 | NA | TRBD2 | CASSERLAGGVGETQYF | TGTGCCAGCAGCGAAAGACTAGCGGGGGGGGTAGGAGAGACCCAGTACTTC
TRBJ2-7 | TRBV27 | once | TRBD1 | CASSGTGGDEQYF | TGTGCCTCCTCCGGGACAGGGGGGGACGAGCAGTACTTC
TRBJ1-1 | TRBV19 | NA | NA | CASSIYSDRPTEAFF | TGTGCCAGTAGTATATACTCGGACAGACCCACTGAAGCTTTCTTT
TRBJ1-4 | TRBV28 | NA | NA | CASSIITGGDEKLFF | TGTGCCAGCAGTATCATAACGGGGGGAGATGAAAAACTGTTTTTT
TRBJ1-4 | TRBV5-1 | NA | TRBD1 | CASSSGDSTNEKLFF | TGCGCCAGCAGCTCCGGGGACAGCACTAATGAAAAACTGTTTTTT
TRBJ1-2 | TRBV5-1 | NA | NA | CASSLVAGVGYGYTF | TGCGCCAGCAGCTTGGTGGCAGGGGTGGGCTATGGCTACACCTTC
TRBJ1-2 | TRBV30 | NA | TRBD1 | CAWSPMTGNYGYTF | TGTGCCTGGAGTCCCATGACAGGGAACTATGGCTACACCTTC
TRBJ2-1 | TRBV5-1 | NA | TRBD2 | CASSTASGGVYNEQFF | TGCGCCAGCAGCACCGCTAGCGGGGGGGTTTACAATGAGCAGTTCTTC
TRBJ2-1 | TRBV28 | NA | TRBD2 | CASSRTSGANNEQFF | TGTGCCAGCAGCCGGACTAGCGGGGCCAACAATGAGCAGTTCTTC
TRBJ1-2 | TRBV4-2 | NA | NA | CASSQSIQGSYGYTF | TGTGCCAGCAGCCAGTCGATTCAGGGGAGCTATGGCTACACCTTC
TRBJ1-5 | TRBV28 | NA | TRBD1 | CAGAGTGDQPQHF | TGTGCCGGTGCCGGGACAGGGGACCAGCCCCAGCATTTT
TRBJ1-1 | TRBV15 | NA | NA | CATSSGMEGRDNTEAFF | TGTGCCACCAGCAGCGGAATGGAGGGCAGGGACAACACTGAAGCTTTCTTT
TRBJ1-1 | TRBV5-1 | NA | TRBD1 | CASSYSTGALNTEAFF | TGCGCCAGCAGCTACAGCACAGGGGCCCTGAACACTGAAGCTTTCTTT
TRBJ2-3 | TRBV7-7 | NA | TRBD2 | CASSLGLAAGDTQYF | TGTGCTAGCAGCTTAGGCCTAGCGGCAGGGGATACGCAGTATTTT
TRBJ1-5 | TRBV18 | NA | NA | CASSSTNTGLVKPQHF | TGTGCCAGCTCATCAACAAACACAGGGTTGGTTAAGCCCCAGCATTTT
TRBJ1-2 | TRBV5-4 | NA | TRBD1 | CASSPPGQFLYGYTF | TGTGCCAGCAGCCCCCCGGGACAGTTCCTCTATGGCTACACCTTC
TRBJ2-7 | TRBV4-1 | once | NA | CASSQGPDSLSYEQYF | TGCGCCAGCAGCCAAGGTCCCGACAGCTTATCCTACGAGCAGTACTTC
TRBJ1-5 | TRBV29-1 | NA | TRBD1 | CSVSTGSGNQPQHF | TGCAGCGTTTCGACAGGGTCTGGCAATCAGCCCCAGCATTTT
TRBJ2-7 | TRBV2 | NA | NA | CASQGGYEQYF | TGTGCCAGTCAGGGTGGCTACGAGCAGTACTTC
TRBJ1-1 | TRBV29-1 | NA | NA | CSVAGRIMNTEAFF | TGCAGCGTTGCCGGCAGGATAATGAACACTGAAGCTTTCTTT
TRBJ1-2 | TRBV14 | NA | NA | CASSQRENYGYTF | TGTGCCAGCAGCCAACGGGAGAACTATGGCTACACCTTC
TRBJ2-3 | TRBV4-1 | once | TRBD1 | CASSPRQGKSTDTQYF | TGCGCCAGCAGCCCCCGACAGGGGAAGAGCACAGATACGCAGTATTTT
TRBJ2-2 | TRBV4-2 | NA | TRBD2 | CASSQDKLAGTTGELFF | TGTGCCAGCAGCCAAGATAAGTTAGCGGGAACAACCGGGGAGCTGTTTTTT
TRBJ1-1 | TRBV4-1 | NA | TRBD1 | CASSHPRDSGTQSTEAFF | TGCGCCAGCAGCCACCCCCGGGACAGCGGAACTCAGAGCACTGAAGCTTTCTTT